The rows below give T cell receptor beta chains drawn from one sample of a study of post-analysis software for immune sequencing data. One entry per CDR3 protein results from TCRdb running MiXCR on the PCR reads. Of more than 450,000 distinct CDR3 sequences in the sample, 44% were seen once. The source material was blood. The receptors were gathered from a girl aged 5-17 years with multiple sclerosis. Both conserved end residues are part of each CDR3. The D gene is left open where the match is weak. A clone size is listed for some rows: how often the clone was seen (once, few, many), or a class if it is expanded.

TRBJ2-5,TRBV10-3,-,-,CAIRDGGETQYF,TGTGCCATCAGAGATGGTGGGGAGACCCAGTACTTC
TRBJ2-5,TRBV4-1,-,-,CASSQDSPGETQYF,TGCGCCAGCAGCCAAGATTCTCCAGGGGAGACCCAGTACTTC
TRBJ2-2,TRBV29-1,once,-,CSVEFSGELFF,TGCAGCGTTGAGTTTAGCGGGGAGCTGTTTTTT
TRBJ2-5,TRBV15,-,-,CATNWDLVGETQYF,TGTGCCACCAACTGGGACTTGGTCGGAGAGACCCAGTACTTC
TRBJ2-1,TRBV7-8,-,TRBD2,CASSSWTSGTYNEQFF,TGTGCCAGCAGCTCATGGACTAGCGGGACCTACAATGAGCAGTTCTTC
TRBJ1-5,TRBV12-3/TRBV12-4,-,-,CASSTRGNQPQHF,TGTGCCAGCAGTACGAGGGGTAATCAGCCCCAGCATTTT
TRBJ2-1,TRBV12-3/TRBV12-4,-,-,CASSLNEVEQFF,TGTGCCAGCAGTTTAAACGAAGTTGAGCAGTTCTTC
TRBJ2-1,TRBV5-1,-,TRBD1,CASSLTPVGAGGNYNEQFF,TGCGCCAGCAGCTTGACCCCGGTGGGGGCAGGGGGCAACTACAATGAGCAGTTCTTC
TRBJ2-3,TRBV12-3/TRBV12-4,once,TRBD2,CASSSTSASQGYF,TGTGCCAGCAGTTCCACTAGCGCATCGCAGGGGTATTTT
TRBJ1-1,TRBV9,-,TRBD1,CASSPGGKNTEAFF,TGTGCCAGCAGCCCAGGGGGGAAGAACACTGAAGCTTTCTTT
TRBJ2-4,TRBV7-9,-,TRBD1,CASSRGTVTENIQYF,TGTGCCAGCAGCCGAGGGACAGTCACTGAAAACATTCAGTACTTC
TRBJ2-3,TRBV12-3/TRBV12-4,-,-,CASSFPGVLDTQYF,TGTGCCAGCAGTTTCCCAGGGGTTCTGGATACGCAGTATTTT
TRBJ1-2,TRBV6-1,-,-,CASSADGSNYGYTF,TGTGCCAGCAGTGCGGACGGTTCTAACTATGGCTACACCTTC
TRBJ2-7,TRBV12-3/TRBV12-4,-,-,CASSPRPGNYEQYF,TGTGCCAGCAGCCCCCGACCGGGGAACTACGAGCAGTACTTC
TRBJ2-7,TRBV12-3/TRBV12-4,-,-,CASGASSYNEQYF,TGTGCCAGCGGGGCAAGCTCCTACAATGAGCAGTACTTC
TRBJ2-3,TRBV20-1,few,TRBD1,CSALDVGGSTDTQYF,TGCAGTGCCCTTGATGTAGGGGGCTCGACAGATACGCAGTATTTT
TRBJ2-1,TRBV29-1,-,-,CSVDLVGLGQFF,TGCAGCGTTGATCTGGTGGGGCTTGGGCAGTTCTTC
TRBJ2-7,TRBV5-1,-,TRBD1,CASSSFPGQGGEQYF,TGCGCCAGCAGCTCCTTTCCGGGACAGGGAGGCGAGCAGTACTTC
TRBJ2-1,TRBV13,once,-,CASSQTVGIVGGEQFF,TGTGCCAGCAGCCAGACAGTTGGAATAGTCGGAGGGGAGCAGTTCTTC
TRBJ1-5,TRBV7-8,few,-,CASSSNSNQPQHF,TGTGCCAGCAGCAGTAATAGCAATCAGCCCCAGCATTTT
TRBJ2-7,TRBV3-1,-,TRBD2,CASGQLAGDYEQYF,TGTGCCAGCGGCCAATTAGCGGGGGACTACGAGCAGTACTTC
TRBJ2-3,TRBV7-9,-,-,CASSLETGTSSTDTQYF,TGTGCCAGCAGCTTGGAAACCGGGACGTCAAGCACAGATACGCAGTATTTT
TRBJ1-5,TRBV12-3/TRBV12-4,-,-,CASSPSLNQPQHF,TGTGCCAGCAGTCCCTCCCTCAATCAGCCCCAGCATTTT
TRBJ2-5,TRBV29-1,-,TRBD1,CSVVDRAQETQYF,TGCAGCGTTGTGGACAGGGCCCAAGAGACCCAGTACTTC
TRBJ2-3,TRBV20-1,few,TRBD2,CSARVQRGTDTQYF,TGCAGTGCTAGAGTCCAGCGGGGGACAGATACGCAGTATTTT
TRBJ2-5,TRBV27,few,TRBD1,CASSDRGRETQYF,TGTGCCAGCAGCGACAGGGGGAGGGAGACCCAGTACTTC
TRBJ1-5,TRBV30,few,-,CAFARGNQPQHF,TGTGCCTTTGCCCGAGGCAATCAGCCCCAGCATTTT
TRBJ2-1,TRBV28,once,-,CAGARGGYNEQFF,TGTGCCGGGGCACGAGGGGGCTACAATGAGCAGTTCTTC
TRBJ2-7,TRBV2,-,-,CASRGSAEQYF,TGTGCCAGCAGGGGGAGCGCCGAGCAGTACTTC
TRBJ2-5,TRBV20-1,-,TRBD2,CSTSPMTSGQETQYF,TGCAGTACTAGCCCAATGACTAGCGGACAAGAGACCCAGTACTTC
TRBJ2-7,TRBV10-2,-,-,CASNDREYEQYF,TGCGCCAGCAATGATCGGGAGTACGAGCAGTACTTC
TRBJ2-5,TRBV27,-,-,CASSPWGAGETQYF,TGTGCCAGCAGTCCTTGGGGGGCTGGTGAGACCCAGTACTTC
TRBJ2-7,TRBV5-1,-,-,CASSLARGGPPEQYF,TGCGCCAGCAGCTTGGCGAGGGGGGGCCCCCCCGAGCAGTACTTC
TRBJ1-2,TRBV12-3/TRBV12-4,few,-,CASSLSRNSYGYTF,TGTGCCAGCAGTTTAAGCCGAAATTCCTATGGCTACACCTTC
TRBJ2-2,TRBV10-3,few,-,CAISPYGGGDTGELFF,TGTGCCATCAGCCCCTACGGGGGAGGAGACACCGGGGAGCTGTTTTTT
TRBJ2-1,TRBV29-1,-,-,CSVEGRVAQEQFF,TGCAGCGTTGAAGGCCGGGTGGCACAGGAACAGTTCTTC
TRBJ2-1,TRBV12-3/TRBV12-4,-,TRBD2,CASRTSGGADNEQFF,TGTGCCAGCAGGACTAGCGGGGGGGCCGACAATGAGCAGTTCTTC
TRBJ2-1,TRBV5-5,few,TRBD2,CASSLGLAGDLNEQFF,TGTGCCAGCAGCCTGGGACTAGCGGGAGACTTGAATGAGCAGTTCTTC
TRBJ2-7,TRBV5-1,few,-,CASSIYSSYEQYF,TGCGCCAGCAGCATATACAGCTCCTACGAGCAGTACTTC
TRBJ1-2,TRBV5-1,-,TRBD1,CASSRTGTLYGYTF,TGCGCCAGCAGCCGGACAGGGACCCTCTATGGCTACACCTTC
TRBJ1-5,TRBV12-3/TRBV12-4,-,-,CASSFSGLGNQPQHF,TGTGCCAGCAGTTTCTCGGGCTTGGGAAATCAGCCCCAGCATTTT
TRBJ2-7,TRBV12-3/TRBV12-4,-,-,CASSSPALPLGSYEQYF,TGTGCCAGCAGTTCCCCGGCCCTTCCCTTGGGGTCCTACGAGCAGTACTTC
TRBJ2-4,TRBV5-1,few,-,CASSWGDGQGQYF,TGCGCCAGCAGCTGGGGGGACGGCCAAGGGCAGTACTTC
TRBJ2-7,TRBV6-6,-,TRBD2,CASSTGTSGRDSYEQYF,TGTGCCAGCAGTACCGGGACTAGCGGGAGGGACTCCTACGAGCAGTACTTC
TRBJ2-1,TRBV20-1,few,-,CSAAEGGRDEQFF,TGCAGTGCCGCGGAGGGGGGAAGGGATGAGCAGTTCTTC
TRBJ1-3,TRBV12-3/TRBV12-4,-,-,CASSPHSGNTIYF,TGTGCCAGCAGCCCTCACTCTGGAAACACCATATATTTT
TRBJ2-7,TRBV7-9,-,-,CASSLNVQGEQYF,TGTGCCAGCAGCTTAAATGTGCAGGGCGAGCAGTACTTC
TRBJ2-1,TRBV24-1,-,-,CATSGWTGRANNEQFF,TGTGCCACCAGTGGGTGGACCGGTAGGGCAAACAATGAGCAGTTCTTC
TRBJ1-5,TRBV6-5,-,-,CASSPAGFGQPQHF,TGTGCCAGCAGTCCAGCAGGGTTCGGCCAGCCCCAGCATTTT
TRBJ2-1,TRBV9,-,TRBD2,CASSVAGGQNEQFF,TGTGCCAGCAGCGTAGCGGGAGGTCAGAATGAGCAGTTCTTC
TRBJ2-3,TRBV20-1,few,TRBD2,CSARAGENLDTQYF,TGCAGTGCTAGGGCGGGGGAGAATCTTGATACGCAGTATTTT
TRBJ2-7,TRBV20-1,-,TRBD1,CSARDIGTGVSEQYF,TGCAGTGCTAGAGATATAGGGACAGGGGTATCCGAGCAGTACTTC